The T cell receptor beta chain described here comes from a study of tumor-infiltrating lymphocytes in primary liver carcinoma. Regarding the study as a whole: A fraction of only about 7.5-24% of top clones appeared in all five tumor regions. Relative to tumor region pairs, the tumor-adjacent and tumor-blood pairs showed overlap that was lower.

There are 16 residues in the CDR3. Germline assignment: CDR1 SGHAT and CDR2 FQDESV (reference sequence). A primer matching the constant region was used to make TCR beta cDNA from approximately 520 ng of total RNA. Generation of the TCR beta libraries relied on three nested multiplex PCR rounds using slightly modified ARM-PCR. A C-beta reverse primer was combined with TRBV1-TRBV30 forward primers in the first two PCR rounds, and each round had approximately 9 cycles. In TCRdb, the multiplex PCR reads were re-called with MiXCR into one record per CDR3 protein. The sample consists of around 56,000 distinct CDR3 sequences, approximately 70% of them appearing once. This clonotype was seen a few times. Its antigen is unidentified. Co-extraction of both nucleic acids (RNA and DNA) used about 17-33 mg of unsorted bulk tissue. Each tumor had five separate regions sampled.

V usage is TRBV11-1 and J usage is TRBJ2-5; TRBD1 matches at 10 bases. The J call is doubtful: the DNA matches TRBJ2-1 better. The sequencing sample was made of liver tumor tissue from sampling region 2. Indicated subset: tumor region T2, inferior pole. This TCR derives from a man in his forties or fifties with primary liver carcinoma and hepatitis B virus infection. CDR3: CASSQGQGVIQETQFF. The DNA of the CDR3 is TGTGCCAGCAGCCAAGGACAGGGGGTAATTCAAGAGACCCAGTTCTTC.